The clone carrying this T cell receptor beta chain has only one observation. The data originate from a study of shared clonotypes between healthy human individuals. Using immunoSEQ multiplex PCR, the repertoire was profiled, and TCRdb retains in-frame clones only, with some absent. Among 2 million to 2.5 million clones listed, approximately 90% were seen once. Trimming took 7 bases from V and 8 from J; bases not matched to a gene: 8. The CDR3 is made up of 14 amino acids. The V gene's germline CDR1 is SGHRS and CDR2 YFSETQ. Sequenced material: naive CD4+ T cells from PBMCs. Subset reported: CD45RA+ positively selected. The rearrangement links TRBV5-1 to TRBJ2-1; 11 bases line up with TRBD1. The receptor was isolated from a man between 18 and 35 years old in good health. Some clones in this sample may be carry-over from other donors' samples. The CDR3 DNA reads TGCGCCAGCCGGACAGGGGGCTTTGTACATGAGCAGTTCTTC. It codes for CASRTGGFVHEQFF.